A selection of T cell receptor beta chains follows, all from one sample in a study of shared clonotypes between healthy human individuals. Some clones are missing from TCRdb's copy, which holds only in-frame ones; the method was immunoSEQ multiplex PCR. The table shows roughly 1,800,000 clones, with about 95% occurring only once. The specimen sequenced was naive CD8+ T cells sorted from blood. The receptor source for this set is a man aged 18 to 30 in good health. Both conserved end residues are part of each CDR3. Fields, in order: CDR3 DNA, CDR3 protein, D gene, clone size, J gene, V gene. D genes are given only for firm matches. Expanded clones are given a class, and other clones once, few, many or no size at all.

CDR3 DNA: TGTGCCACCAGCGAGGACGCGTTAGCCAAAAACATTCAGTACTTC
CDR3 protein: CATSEDALAKNIQYF
D gene: -
clone size: -
J gene: TRBJ2-4
V gene: TRBV27

CDR3 DNA: TGTGCCAGCCCTCTCGAAGACTCTTTGCACCCACGGGCAAATGAAAAACTGTTTTTT
CDR3 protein: CASPLEDSLHPRANEKLFF
D gene: -
clone size: -
J gene: TRBJ1-4
V gene: TRBV11-3

CDR3 DNA: TGCGCCAGCAGTCCCGCGCGCGGTACGAGGACTGAAGCTTTCTTT
CDR3 protein: CASSPARGTRTEAFF
D gene: -
clone size: -
J gene: TRBJ1-1
V gene: TRBV4-3

CDR3 DNA: TGCGCCAGCAGCCAAGTTGAGGGAGGGAACACTGAAGCTTTCTTT
CDR3 protein: CASSQVEGGNTEAFF
D gene: -
clone size: -
J gene: TRBJ1-1
V gene: TRBV4-3

CDR3 DNA: TGTGCCAGCAGTTATGCGACGGAGCAGTACTTC
CDR3 protein: CASSYATEQYF
D gene: -
clone size: -
J gene: TRBJ2-7
V gene: TRBV6-6

CDR3 DNA: TGTGCCTGGAGTTCCGGGACAGGGGTTTACGAGCAGTACTTC
CDR3 protein: CAWSSGTGVYEQYF
D gene: TRBD1
clone size: -
J gene: TRBJ2-7
V gene: TRBV30

CDR3 DNA: TGCGCCAGCAGCCAAGTCCGGGCGGACTATGGCTACACCTTC
CDR3 protein: CASSQVRADYGYTF
D gene: -
clone size: -
J gene: TRBJ1-2
V gene: TRBV4-1

CDR3 DNA: TGTGCCAGCAGTTACTCGAGGACGGACCTCTACGAGCAGTACTTC
CDR3 protein: CASSYSRTDLYEQYF
D gene: -
clone size: -
J gene: TRBJ2-7
V gene: TRBV6-6

CDR3 DNA: TGTGCCAGCAGCTCTAGCGGGAGGCCCTACAATGAGCAGTTCTTC
CDR3 protein: CASSSSGRPYNEQFF
D gene: TRBD2
clone size: -
J gene: TRBJ2-1
V gene: TRBV7-8

CDR3 DNA: TGTGCCAGCAGCTCTAGGACGGGAGAAGCTTTCTTT
CDR3 protein: CASSSRTGEAFF
D gene: -
clone size: few
J gene: TRBJ1-1
V gene: TRBV7-8

CDR3 DNA: TGCAGCGTTGAAGGGTCCCGGACAGGGGATACAGATACGCAGTATTTT
CDR3 protein: CSVEGSRTGDTDTQYF
D gene: TRBD1
clone size: once
J gene: TRBJ2-3
V gene: TRBV29-1

CDR3 DNA: TGTGCCAGCAGTTTTTCAGGGGGGTTTGGATACGAGCAGTACTTC
CDR3 protein: CASSFSGGFGYEQYF
D gene: -
clone size: -
J gene: TRBJ2-7
V gene: TRBV27

CDR3 DNA: TGTGCCAGCAGCTTAGACGGGGGCGATCAGCCCCAGCATTTT
CDR3 protein: CASSLDGGDQPQHF
D gene: -
clone size: -
J gene: TRBJ1-5
V gene: TRBV11-2